The 9 T cell receptor beta chains below come from one sample, sequenced in a study of cytomegalovirus exposure and HLA in healthy donors. With 60 Vbeta and 13 Jbeta primers, the PCR was carried out. This table comes from immunoSEQ multiplex PCR, and its TCRdb copy is limited to in-frame clones, with some not included. The sample lists about 76,000 clones, about three quarters seen once, with about an eighth in the top ten. Sequenced material: PBMCs. Receptor source: a male donor in good health and CMV-seropositive.

The V gene is TRBV7-8, the J gene TRBJ2-3, with 9 nucleotides matching TRBD1. The CDR3 is 17 amino acids. Per the germline V gene, CDR1 is SGHVS and CDR2 is FQNEAQ. V lost 5 bases to trimming and J lost 4 bases; unmatched junction nucleotides: 13. CDR3 in amino acids: CASSVIQGAKVADTQYF. The DNA for the CDR3 is TGTGCCAGCAGCGTCATACAGGGGGCGAAAGTGGCAGATACGCAGTATTTT.

The chain uses TRBV6-1 and TRBJ1-1; 8 bases are shared with TRBD1. V lost 3 bases and J lost 8; bases outside the gene matches: 11. Germline V gives CDR1 MNHNS, CDR2 SASEGT. This CDR3 is 15 amino acids long. CDR3 sequence: CASSDREGTGTEAFF. The DNA of the CDR3 is TGTGCCAGCAGTGACCGAGAGGGGACAGGAACAGAAGCTTTCTTT.

The chain is built from TRBV28 and TRBJ1-5; 8 bases fit TRBD1. Losses at the gene ends were 6 bases for V and 5 bases for J; bases not matched to a gene: 12. This CDR3 has 16 residues. Germline CDR1 MDHEN, CDR2 SYDVKM. The CDR3 loop is CASSLRQGIVDQPQHF. Written as DNA, the CDR3 is TGTGCCAGCAGCCTGAGACAGGGGATTGTCGATCAGCCCCAGCATTTT.

The rearrangement uses TRBV7-6 and TRBJ2-1; 11 positions match TRBD1. The CDR3 has 15 amino acids. V trimming: 0 bases; J trimming: 9 bases; junction bases outside the gene matches: 4. Germline lookup yields CDR1 SGHVS and CDR2 FNYEAQ. The CDR3 reads CASSLAGQGGSEQFF. The CDR3 DNA follows: TGTGCCAGCAGCTTAGCGGGACAGGGGGGCAGTGAGCAGTTCTTC. The complete variable domain, with remaining parts taken from reference TRBV7-6 and TRBJ2-1, reads GAGVSQSPRYKVTKRGQDVALRCDPISGHVSLYWYRQALGQGPEFLTYFNYEAQQDKSGLPNDRFSAERPEGSISTLTIQRTEQRDSAMYRCASSLAGQGGSEQFFGPGTRLTVL.

The rearrangement uses TRBV19 and TRBJ2-3; the match to TRBD1 covers 9 bases. Germline V gives CDR1 LNHDA, CDR2 SQIVND (reference sequence). CDR3 size: 16 residues. J gave up 8 bases and V 2 bases, and 11 bases lay outside the gene matches. The CDR3 DNA follows: TGTGCCAGTAGTATAAGGGGACAGGGTGTGTTTTGTACGCAGTATTTT. Its translation is CASSIRGQGVFCTQYF.

The V call is TRBV5-8, the J call TRBJ2-3; TRBD1 agrees at 12 bases. After removal of 4 bases from V and 4 bases from J, the junction contained 7 bases not matched to a gene. The CDR3 runs 16 residues. The germline V gene encodes CDR1 SGHTS and CDR2 YDEGEE. CDR3 nucleotide sequence: TGTGCCAGCAGCAAAGGGACAGGGGGCGCGGCAGATACGCAGTATTTT. Translated, it gives CASSKGTGGAADTQYF. Complete variable domain (other parts from reference TRBV5-8 and TRBJ2-3): EAGVTQSPTHLIKTRGQQATLRCSPISGHTSVYWYQQALGLGLQFLLWYDEGEERNRGNFPPRFSGRQFPNYSSELNVNALELEDSALYLCASSKGTGGAADTQYFGPGTRLTVL.

This sequence joins TRBV5-1 and TRBJ2-5, with 11 bases fitting TRBD2. The J call is in doubt because the DNA end fits TRBJ2-7 better. The CDR3 has 15 amino acids. Germline values: CDR1 SGHRS, CDR2 YFSETQ. The CDR3 DNA reads TGCGCCAGCAGCCCTACTAGCGGGAGTGGGTACGAGCAGTACTTC. It specifies CASSPTSGSGYEQYF.

The V gene is TRBV29-1, the J gene TRBJ2-5; TRBD2 is a possible D gene (6 bases). V gave up 5 bases and J gave up 12 bases, with 22 bases separating them. The CDR3 is 13 residues long. Germline loops: CDR1 SQVTM, CDR2 ANQGSEA. This CDR3 is CSVSDGGAKLEYF. CDR3 in DNA: TGCAGCGTTTCCGATGGCGGGGCAAAGCTTGAGTACTTC.

The J gene is TRBJ2-3, the V gene TRBV28, with 8 bases fitting TRBD1. The CDR3 consists of 14 residues. The germline gives CDR1 MDHEN, CDR2 SYDVKM. Trimming took 2 bases from V and 5 from J; bases not matched to a gene: 3. CDR3 loop: CASSLRTGKDTQYF. The CDR3 coding sequence is TGTGCCAGCAGTTTAAGGACAGGGAAAGATACGCAGTATTTT.